This TCR beta chain was sequenced during a study of breast tumors, draining lymph nodes, adjacent tissues. Study-level points and caveats: Most tumor T cells seemingly derive from lymph node, then expand in tumor. Tumor TCR diversity was below lymph nodes but above nontumor tissue.

MiXCR was run by TCRdb on the multiplex PCR reads, yielding one entry per CDR3 protein. The table records about 270,000 distinct CDR3 sequences, 30% to 35% of them present only once. About this clonotype: The antigen is not known. A much bigger clone sits one base away, suggesting this may be a read error.

Breast cancer patients provided tissue from their axillary draining lymph nodes. Sequencing used axillary lymph node tissue. The sequence came from a female donor with breast cancer. Some clones in this sample may be carry-over from other donors' samples.

The CDR3 bases are TGCGCCAGCAGCAGCACACAGGGGGCGAAGAATTCACCCCTCCGCTTT. Residues: CASSSTQGAKNSPLRF. V and J are TRBV5-1 and TRBJ1-6; TRBD1 aligns across 9 bases. This CDR3 is built from 16 residues. Germline assignment: CDR1 SGHRS and CDR2 YFSETQ.